This T cell receptor beta chain was obtained from a study of blood T cell repertoires in COVID-19. Study-wide context: Spain, Italy and the United States supplied samples that represented acute and convalescent COVID-19. The cDNA or gDNA used as material had been derived from T cells, B-cell-depleted T cells, or PBMCs.

Original data processing: Reference gene primer amplification in the assay estimated nucleated cell counts. Only in-frame clones appear in the TCRdb table, and some are missing; sequencing was by immunoSEQ multiplex PCR. V, J and clone size are those of that table, while D and trimming were read from the DNA. In the table there are fewer than 40,000 clones, 90% to 95% of which are singletons. V was clipped by 6 bases and J by 5 bases, with 8 bases between them. CDR3 length equals 11 residues. In germline, CDR1 is MNHEY, CDR2 SMNVEV (reference sequence). This chain uses TRBV27 with TRBJ2-7, with TRBD1 as a possible D gene (6 bases). The origin of this receptor is a human donor with active COVID-19. The donor label of this sample is uncertain. Sequenced sample: peripheral blood. CDR3 sequence (DNA): TGTGCCAGCAGCCAGGGGAACGAGCAGTACTTC. Translating gives CASSQGNEQYF.